This T cell receptor beta chain is from a study of T cell changes during pregnancy in multiple sclerosis. Germline CDR1 reads SEHNR; CDR2 reads FQNEAQ (reference sequence). V lost 5 bases, J lost 8 bases, and 5 bases stayed unmatched. The CDR3 covers 12 residues. The method was immunoSEQ multiplex PCR; TCRdb's version includes in-frame clones alone and lacks a portion of them. The sample carries fewer than 40,000 clones, around 90% recorded once. The V call is TRBV7-9, the J call TRBJ1-1; 7 nucleotides agree with TRBD1. This receptor was obtained from a female donor with multiple sclerosis, enrolled in a pregnancy study. Sequencing used CD8+ T cells from peripheral blood mononuclear cells, obtained after pregnancy. The CDR3 coding sequence is TGTGCCAGCAGCCCCGGGACAGAGGAAGCTTTCTTT. Residues: CASSPGTEEAFF.